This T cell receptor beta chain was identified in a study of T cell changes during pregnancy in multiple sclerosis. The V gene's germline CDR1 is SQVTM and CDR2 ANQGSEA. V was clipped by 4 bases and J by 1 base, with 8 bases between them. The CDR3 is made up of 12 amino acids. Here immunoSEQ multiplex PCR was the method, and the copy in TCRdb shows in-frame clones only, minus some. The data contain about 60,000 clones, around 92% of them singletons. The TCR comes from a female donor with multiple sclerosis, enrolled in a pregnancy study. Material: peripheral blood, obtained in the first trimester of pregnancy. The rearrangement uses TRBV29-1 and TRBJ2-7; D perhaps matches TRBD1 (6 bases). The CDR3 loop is CSVVGHSYEQYF. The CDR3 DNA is TGCAGCGTTGTGGGACATTCCTACGAGCAGTACTTC.